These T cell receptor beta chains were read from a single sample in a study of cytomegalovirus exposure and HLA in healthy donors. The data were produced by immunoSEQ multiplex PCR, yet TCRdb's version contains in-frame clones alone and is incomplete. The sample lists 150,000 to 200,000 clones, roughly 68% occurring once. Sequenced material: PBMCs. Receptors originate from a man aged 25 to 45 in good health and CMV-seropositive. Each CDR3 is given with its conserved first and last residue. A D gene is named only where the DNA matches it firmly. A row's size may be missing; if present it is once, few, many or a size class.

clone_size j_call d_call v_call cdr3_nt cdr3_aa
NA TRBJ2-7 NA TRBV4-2 TGTGCCAGCAGTTCCAATCCGACTAGTAAACTCGAGCAGTACTTC CASSSNPTSKLEQYF
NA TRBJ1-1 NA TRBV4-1 TGCGCCAGCAGCCAACCCAGGGGTGTGGTAATGAACACTGAAGCTTTCTTT CASSQPRGVVMNTEAFF
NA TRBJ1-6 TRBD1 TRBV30 TGTGCTTACGGACAGGGCATACGGAATTCACCCCTCCACTTT CAYGQGIRNSPLHF
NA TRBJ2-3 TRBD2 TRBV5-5 TGTGCCAGCACCTCCATAGCGGGATTCACAGATACGCAGTATTTT CASTSIAGFTDTQYF
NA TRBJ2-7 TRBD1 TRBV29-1 TGCAGCGTGACAGGGAACGAGCAGTACTTC CSVTGNEQYF
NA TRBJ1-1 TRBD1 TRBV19 TGTGCCAGTAGTTTCCGACAGGGATTGGCGAAGGACACTGAAGCTTTCTTT CASSFRQGLAKDTEAFF
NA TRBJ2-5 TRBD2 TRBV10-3 TGTGCCACTGGTCTAGCGGGAGAAGAGACCCAGTACTTC CATGLAGEETQYF
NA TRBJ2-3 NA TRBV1 TGCACCAGCAGCCAGAAAATAGTGAGACTAGCGGGAATTGATACGCAGTATTTT CTSSQKIVRLAGIDTQYF
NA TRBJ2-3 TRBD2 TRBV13 TGTGCCAGCAGCTCCTTATGGACTAGCGGGATGAATAATAGCACAGATACGCAGTATTTT CASSSLWTSGMNNSTDTQYF
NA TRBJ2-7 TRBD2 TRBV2 TGTGCCAGCTCGAGCGTAGCGGGCTACGAGCAGTACTTC CASSSVAGYEQYF
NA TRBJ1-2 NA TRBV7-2 TGTGCCAGCAGCTTAGATGGAGGTGGCTACACCTTC CASSLDGGGYTF
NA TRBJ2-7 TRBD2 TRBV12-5 TGTGCTAGTGGTTTGCCTAGCGGGAGATTTTACGAGCAGTACTTC CASGLPSGRFYEQYF
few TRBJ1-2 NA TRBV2 TGTGCCAGCACGGCAGGGGATGTCAACGCCTATGGCTACACCTTC CASTAGDVNAYGYTF
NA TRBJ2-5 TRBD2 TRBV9 TGTGCCAGCAGCGACCCGTCCGGGACTATAGAGGAGACCCAGTACTTC CASSDPSGTIEETQYF